The 17 T cell receptor beta chains below come from one sample, sequenced in a study of T cells in women clearing cervical HPV infection. TCRdb's table, derived via immunoSEQ multiplex PCR, lists solely in-frame clones and lacks some. This table holds 35,000 to 45,000 clones. Sequencing input: blood buffy coat. These receptors were obtained from a woman between 18 and 69 years old with a cervical HPV16 infection that either progressed to CIN3+ or cleared (not recorded which).

For this clone: The read gets to within 3 residues of the CDR3 end, and the germline J gene fills in the rest. This chain joins TRBV20-1 and TRBJ1-1, with D maybe TRBD1 (5 bases). The CDR3 runs to 12 residues. V lost 5 bases, J lost 5 bases, and 12 bases lay in between. Germline-derived CDR1 and CDR2 are DFQATT and SNEGSKA (reference sequence). The CDR3 DNA, read in part, is TGCAGTGCTTCTGACAGATCGACTGAA. This encodes CSASDRSTE. The full-length CDR3 reads as CSASDRSTEAFF.

In the case of this clone: From the germline J gene comes the end of the CDR3, since the read stops 3 residues before it. The rearrangement links TRBV7-3 to TRBJ1-4; D may be TRBD1 (6 bases). Germline V gene sequence: CDR1 SGHTA, CDR2 FQGTGA. This CDR3 region has 15 residues. The part of the CDR3 DNA that was read is TGTGCCAGCAGCGGAGGGGGTTCTGGGGCCAACGTA. This encodes CASSGGGSGANV. The CDR3 reads in full as CASSGGGSGANVLFF. The full variable domain, rest sourced from reference TRBV7-3 and TRBJ1-4, is GAGVSQTPSNKVTEKGKYVELRCDPISGHTALYWYRQSLGQGPEFLIYFQGTGAADDSGLPNDRFFAVRPEGSVSTLKIQRTERGDSAVYLCASSGGGSGANVLFFGSGTQLSVL.

The CDR3 reads CASSSPTVNTEAFF. The sequenced CDR3 bases are TGTGCCAGCAGCTCCCCGACTGTGAACACTGAA. The chain employs TRBV5-6 and TRBJ1-1; no clear D gene. The CDR3 end falls 3 residues outside the read, so it is completed with the germline J gene. There are 14 residues in the CDR3. CDR1 and CDR2 from the germline V gene are SGHDT and YYEEEE. The V and J ends lost 3 bases and 0 bases respectively, with 9 bases between them.

A remark on this clone: The read terminates 3 residues before the CDR3 end, so the remaining end is supplied by the germline J gene. The chain joins TRBV7-2 to TRBJ2-5; 9 nucleotides match TRBD2. The CDR3 runs 17 residues. The junction had 10 bases not matched to a gene; V was cut back by 0 bases and J by 5 bases. Germline V gene sequence: CDR1 SGHTA, CDR2 FQGNSA. CDR3 DNA (partial): TGTGCCAGCAGCTTAGCTTCGGGCGGGGGGGCCGGGGAGACC. Translation gives CASSLASGGGAGET. The complete CDR3 protein is CASSLASGGGAGETQYF.

As for this clone: Sequencing ends 3 residues short of the CDR3 end; the germline J gene provides the rest. The chain couples TRBV29-1 to TRBJ2-5; D not certain. With 4 bases removed from V and 0 bases from J, the gap between germline ends came to 9 bases. The germline V gene encodes CDR1 SQVTM and CDR2 ANQGSEA. This CDR3 contains 13 residues. The CDR3 loop is CSVVNVYQETQYF. The DNA read from the CDR3 is TGCAGCGTTGTTAATGTGTACCAAGAGACC. Together with reference TRBV29-1 and TRBJ2-5, the CDR3 gives the full variable domain: SAVISQKPSRDICQRGTSLTIQCQVDSQVTMMFWYRQQPGQSLTLIATANQGSEATYESGFVIDKFPISRPNLTFSTLTVSNMSPEDSSIYLCSVVNVYQETQYFGPGTRLLVL.

Remarks on this clone: The CDR3 is cut off 3 residues early in the read; its end comes from the germline J gene. V and J are TRBV7-2 and TRBJ1-2; no definite D call. The CDR3 loop spans 15 amino acids. In germline, CDR1 is SGHTA, CDR2 FQGNSA. Here the CDR3 reads CASSLTSGRTDTYTF. CDR3 DNA (partial): TGTGCCAGCAGCTTAACTAGCGGGAGAACAGATACC.

To note about this clone: Coverage ceases 3 residues before the CDR3 finishes, and the germline J gene fills in the end. The chain is built from TRBV20-1 and TRBJ2-7, with TRBD2 identical over 15 bases. This CDR3 is built from 17 residues. CDR1 and CDR2 from the germline V gene are DFQATT and SNEGSKA (reference sequence). The V segment lost 3 bases and the J segment 5 bases; nucleotides outside the gene matches: 11. The chain's CDR3 is CSASAGLAGGPVDEQYF. Incomplete CDR3 DNA: TGCAGTGCTAGCGCTGGACTAGCGGGAGGGCCAGTAGACGAG.

A remark on this clone: The CDR3 end is not reached by the read, which stops 3 residues before it; the germline J gene fills it in. The rearrangement links TRBV5-1 to TRBJ2-5; 9 bases are shared with TRBD2. CDR1 and CDR2 from the germline V gene are SGHRS and YFSETQ. The length of the CDR3 is 14 residues. With V trimmed by 5 bases and J by 5 bases, 7 bases remained unmatched. The CDR3 loop reads CASRKREVVETQYF. Partial CDR3 DNA: TGCGCCAGCAGGAAGCGGGAGGTGGTTGAGACC.

In regard to this clone: The read stops 3 residues short of the end of the CDR3; the missing end is completed from the germline J gene. The chain recombines TRBV10-1 with TRBJ2-2, with D tentatively TRBD2 (5 bases). Trimming took off 6 bases at V and 5 bases at J, with 10 bases between the two ends. The CDR3 spans 13 residues. The germline V gene encodes CDR1 WNHNN and CDR2 SYGVQD (reference sequence). CDR3 bases read: TGCGCCAGCAGCGAGGACTCTACCGGGGAG. Its protein is CASSEDSTGE. From start to end, the CDR3 is CASSEDSTGELFF.

To note about this clone: The sequenced fragment ends 3 residues before the CDR3 boundary, so the rest is inferred from the germline J gene. The chain employs TRBV7-9 and TRBJ1-2; no reliable D call. Trimming removed 5 bases at V and 4 bases at J, with 11 bases between. CDR1 is SEHNR, CDR2 FQNEAQ, per germline (reference sequence). CDR3 length: 13 amino acids. The CDR3 is CASSHQIFYGYTF. Incomplete CDR3 DNA: TGTGCCAGCAGCCACCAGATATTCTATGGC.

Regarding this clone: The sequenced fragment ends 3 residues before the CDR3 boundary, so the rest is inferred from the germline J gene. The chain joins TRBV6-2 or TRBV6-3 to TRBJ2-2; D is perhaps TRBD2 (7 bases). Germline V gene data show CDR1 as MNHEY and CDR2 as SVGEGT. The CDR3 is 13 residues long. V was cut by 4 bases and J by 6 bases, with 9 bases left in between. The DNA read from the CDR3 is TGTGCCAGCAGTTGGGGGGGCGCCGGGGAG. It translates to CASSWGGAGE. The full-length CDR3 reads as CASSWGGAGELFF.

To note about this clone: The read is 3 residues too short to cover the CDR3 end, so that end is filled in from the germline J gene. The chain is built from TRBV19 and TRBJ1-2; 8 bases are shared with TRBD1. The V and J ends lost 7 bases and 4 bases, in that order; junction bases with no gene match: 8. Germline V gene data show CDR1 as LNHDA and CDR2 as SQIVND (reference sequence). The CDR3 has 14 residues. The CDR3 DNA, read in part, is TGTGCCAGTACAGAGGACAGGGTGTTCTATGGC. Translation gives CASTEDRVFYG. The entire CDR3 sequence reads CASTEDRVFYGYTF.

Regarding this clone: The sequenced fragment ends 3 residues before the CDR3 boundary, so the rest is inferred from the germline J gene. The chain carries TRBV2 and TRBJ2-2; TRBD1 might be the D (5 bases). The germline V gene encodes CDR1 SNHLY and CDR2 FYNNEI. The CDR3 totals 15 residues. With 2 bases removed from V and 3 bases from J, the gap between germline ends came to 10 bases. Here the CDR3 reads CASSEFRVDTGELFF. The covered CDR3 bases are TGTGCCAGCAGTGAATTCAGGGTGGACACCGGGGAG.

Notes on this clone: From the germline J gene comes the end of the CDR3, since the read stops 3 residues before it. This rearrangement joins TRBV28 to TRBJ2-3; 7 nucleotides line up with TRBD2. V shed 3 bases and J 4 bases; nucleotides not matched to a gene: 4. Germline lookup yields CDR1 MDHEN and CDR2 SYDVKM. CDR3 length: 14 residues. The CDR3 bases that were read are TGTGCCAGCAGTTTGTTGGGGGGGGCAGATACG. Its protein product is CASSLLGGADT. The complete CDR3 reads CASSLLGGADTQYF.

On this clone: The CDR3 goes on 3 residues after the read ends, and that part is filled in from the germline J gene. The sample holds other DNA sequences that translate to the same CDR3. The chain couples TRBV5-1 to TRBJ2-5; 7 bases are shared with TRBD2. In germline, CDR1 is SGHRS, CDR2 YFSETQ. With V trimmed by 1 base and J by 5 bases, 2 bases remained unmatched. The CDR3 covers 13 residues. The DNA read from the CDR3 is TGCGCCAGCAGCTTGTTGGGGGGGGAGACC. Translated: CASSLLGGET. The CDR3 in its entirety is CASSLLGGETQYF. The complete variable domain, with remaining parts taken from reference TRBV5-1 and TRBJ2-5, reads KAGVTQTPRYLIKTRGQQVTLSCSPISGHRSVSWYQQTPGQGLQFLFEYFSETQRNKGNFPGRFSGRQFSNSRSEMNVSTLELGDSALYLCASSLLGGETQYFGPGTRLLVL.

To note about this clone: Sequencing ends 3 residues short of the CDR3 end; the germline J gene provides the rest. This sequence joins TRBV20-1 and TRBJ2-1; TRBD2 matches 10 bases. Germline V CDR1 and CDR2: DFQATT, SNEGSKA (reference sequence). Trimming took 5 bases from V and 2 from J; bases not matched to a gene: 9. The length of the CDR3 is 16 residues. Partial CDR3 DNA: TGCAGTGCTCATTGGTTTAGCGGGGGGACCTACAATGAG. This encodes CSAHWFSGGTYNE. The complete CDR3 sequence is CSAHWFSGGTYNEQFF.

Regarding this clone: Read sequence stops 3 residues before the CDR3 end, and the germline J gene provides the missing end. This chain joins TRBV20-1 and TRBJ1-2; unclear D gene. In germline, CDR1 is DFQATT, CDR2 SNEGSKA (reference sequence). V dropped 0 bases and J dropped 7 bases, with 15 bases sitting between them. The CDR3 sequence is 14 residues long. The CDR3: CSAREDKALSGYTF. The CDR3 bases that were read are TGCAGTGCTAGAGAAGACAAGGCGCTTAGTGGC.